The text below deals with one T cell receptor (beta chain). No antigen is known for it. Per the germline V gene, CDR1 is SGHTS and CDR2 is YDEGEE. Deletions cut 4 bases from V and 9 bases from J, with 23 bases between. The CDR3 sequence is 16 residues long. This entry is derived from a study of beta chain features in type 1 diabetes. Study-wide findings and caveats: The question left open here concerned HLA type influencing TCRB rearrangement. Lower insertion and higher deletion counts appeared at VDJ junctions in type 1 diabetes patients.

Investigators reverse transcribed all isolated RNA, so they sequenced expressed TCRB transcripts. TCRdb's table, derived via immunoSEQ multiplex PCR, lists solely in-frame clones and lacks some. This table holds roughly 330,000 clones, about 10% found once. A single heparinised draw of about 120 mL on average was taken per donor. The genes are TRBV5-8 and TRBJ2-1; D is possibly TRBD2 (5 bases). The receptor was isolated from a woman aged 25 to 45 in good health. Material: naive CD4+ T cells from blood. CDR3 DNA sequence: TGTGCCAGCAGCCTGGTGGTCCGGGGTGACCGAGGTGAGCAGTTCTTC. Protein: CASSLVVRGDRGEQFF.